This TCR beta chain was captured by sequencing in a study of blood T cells in healthy people across ages. A J-beta primer mix and a sample-barcoded 5' primer were used in a second PCR of roughly 7 to 12 cycles. In TCRdb, the 5' RACE reads were re-called with MiXCR into one record per CDR3 protein. In the table there are 870,000 or so distinct CDR3 sequences, about 30% of which are singletons. The table lists this clonotype with many counts. CDR3 length: 13 amino acids. The J segment lost 3 bases and the V segment lost 4 bases, leaving 2 bases of the junction unmatched. Per the germline V gene, CDR1 is SQVTM and CDR2 is ANQGSEA.

The rearrangement uses TRBV29-1 and TRBJ1-5; 8 bases are shared with TRBD1. This TCR was sampled from a woman over 75 in good health. The sequenced sample was blood. In DNA form, the CDR3 reads TGCAGCGTTGGACAGGGGCTCAATCAGCCCCAGCATTTT. Translation gives CSVGQGLNQPQHF.